This T cell receptor (beta chain) is drawn from a study of T cell changes during pregnancy in multiple sclerosis. Assay: immunoSEQ multiplex PCR; the TCRdb copy retains only in-frame clones and omits some. In the table there are 70,000 to 85,000 clones, about 92% of which are singletons. Per germline, CDR1 SGDLS and CDR2 YYNGEE. The trim removed 3 bases at V and 4 bases at J, leaving 2 bases unmatched. The length of the CDR3 is 14 residues. This sequence joins TRBV9 and TRBJ2-1; 9 bases are shared with TRBD2. This clonotype originated in a female donor with multiple sclerosis, enrolled in a pregnancy study. Sequences were derived from peripheral blood, sampled before pregnancy. The CDR3 loop reads CASSASGAYNEQFF. The CDR3 DNA follows: TGTGCCAGCAGCGCTAGCGGGGCTTACAATGAGCAGTTCTTC.